The rows below give T cell receptor beta chains drawn from one sample of a study of blood T cell repertoires in COVID-19. Method: immunoSEQ multiplex PCR; TCRdb's copy keeps in-frame clones and lacks some. Among around 130,000 clones listed, almost 85% were seen once. The specimen sequenced was peripheral blood. Every receptor here comes from a human donor in a cohort sampled during active COVID-19. Each CDR3 is given with its conserved first and last residue. A D gene is named only where the DNA matches it firmly. Clone sizes are given selectively: once, few, many, or a class where the clone is expanded.

j_gene	abundance	d_gene	v_gene	CDR3aa	CDR3nt
TRBJ1-1	.	TRBD1	TRBV6-5	CASSYFQGAGEAFF	TGTGCCAGCAGTTACTTCCAGGGGGCTGGGGAAGCTTTCTTT
TRBJ2-1	few	TRBD2	TRBV19	CASSSRLADLYNEQFF	TGTGCCAGTAGTTCCCGACTAGCGGACTTATACAATGAGCAGTTCTTC
TRBJ1-3	few	.	TRBV6-5	CASSYRGSSGNTIYF	TGTGCCAGCAGTTACAGGGGTAGCTCTGGAAACACCATATATTTT
TRBJ2-7	.	.	TRBV7-9	CASSLVSRDPDEQYF	TGTGCCAGCAGCTTAGTGTCCAGGGATCCCGACGAGCAGTACTTC
TRBJ2-7	.	.	TRBV11-2	CASSFNDGYEQYF	TGTGCCAGCAGCTTCAACGACGGGTACGAGCAGTACTTC
TRBJ1-4	.	TRBD1	TRBV6-5	CASSAQGFGEKLFF	TGTGCCAGCAGCGCACAGGGGTTCGGGGAAAAACTGTTTTTT
TRBJ2-7	.	.	TRBV6-1	CASSEAIRAPYEQYF	TGTGCCAGCAGTGAAGCCATCAGGGCTCCCTACGAGCAGTACTTC
TRBJ2-5	.	.	TRBV5-1	CASSLGQGEETQYF	TGCGCCAGCAGCTTGGGGCAGGGTGAAGAGACCCAGTACTTC
TRBJ2-7	.	TRBD1	TRBV6-5	CASSRDRGYEQYF	TGTGCCAGCAGCCGGGACAGGGGATACGAGCAGTACTTC
TRBJ1-1	few	TRBD1	TRBV2	CASSEMGQGKAFF	TGTGCCAGCAGTGAAATGGGACAGGGAAAAGCTTTCTTT
TRBJ2-2	.	TRBD1	TRBV10-3	CAIRGQGATGELFF	TGTGCCATCAGGGGACAGGGGGCGACCGGGGAGCTGTTTTTT
TRBJ1-2	.	.	TRBV30	CAWVNRTPLSDGYTF	TGTGCCTGGGTCAATCGTACACCCCTTAGCGATGGCTACACCTTC
TRBJ2-5	.	TRBD2	TRBV27	CASSFSGGPSETQYF	TGTGCCAGCAGTTTTAGCGGGGGGCCCTCAGAGACCCAGTACTTC
TRBJ1-6	.	TRBD1	TRBV4-1	CASTQGIQGVNYNSPLHF	TGCGCCAGCACCCAAGGCATACAGGGGGTAAACTATAATTCACCCCTCCACTTT
TRBJ2-3	.	.	TRBV29-1	CSVTGHQGDTQYF	TGCAGCGTCACGGGCCACCAGGGAGATACGCAGTATTTT
TRBJ1-5	.	TRBD1	TRBV6-1	CASSEIGTVSNQPQHF	TGTGCCAGCAGTGAAATCGGGACAGTTAGCAATCAGCCCCAGCATTTT
TRBJ2-3	.	.	TRBV27	CASSFAGPGDTQYF	TGTGCCAGCAGTTTTGCGGGACCGGGAGATACGCAGTATTTT
TRBJ1-4	.	TRBD1	TRBV5-4	CASSAGQGTNEKLFF	TGTGCCAGCAGCGCCGGACAGGGGACTAATGAAAAACTGTTTTTT
TRBJ2-3	.	.	TRBV7-9	CASSLVAVREDTQYF	TGTGCCAGCAGCTTAGTGGCGGTCCGGGAAGATACGCAGTATTTT
TRBJ2-2	.	TRBD1	TRBV18	CASSLGQGGTGELFF	TGTGCCAGCTCACTCGGACAGGGCGGCACCGGGGAGCTGTTTTTT
TRBJ2-1	.	TRBD2	TRBV5-1	CASSSFGGGANEQFF	TGCGCCAGCAGCTCCTTTGGCGGGGGGGCCAATGAGCAGTTCTTC
TRBJ2-3	.	TRBD1	TRBV9	CASSYDQGAGDTQYF	TGTGCCAGCAGCTATGATCAGGGGGCAGGGGATACGCAGTATTTT
TRBJ1-1	.	TRBD1	TRBV5-1	CASSLMTGQVNTEAFF	TGCGCCAGCAGCTTAATGACGGGACAGGTCAACACTGAAGCTTTCTTT
TRBJ2-2	.	.	TRBV13	CASTYRTGVYTGELFF	TGTGCCAGCACCTACCGGACGGGAGTTTACACCGGGGAGCTGTTTTTT
TRBJ2-7	.	.	TRBV21-1	CASSGDSRSYEQYF	TGTGCCAGCAGCGGCGACAGCCGGAGCTACGAGCAGTACTTC
TRBJ2-3	.	TRBD2	TRBV10-3	CAISEQSGGRTDTQYF	TGTGCCATCAGTGAGCAAAGCGGGGGGCGCACAGATACGCAGTATTTT
TRBJ1-2	.	.	TRBV6-5	CASTPERVLGYTF	TGTGCCAGCACCCCAGAGCGAGTTCTCGGCTACACCTTC
TRBJ1-2	.	.	TRBV6-5	CASSYSRDIGDYGYTF	TGTGCCAGCAGTTACTCCCGGGACATAGGAGACTATGGCTACACCTTC
TRBJ2-4	.	TRBD2	TRBV5-6	CASSYVGLAENIQYF	TGTGCCAGCAGCTATGTGGGACTAGCGGAAAACATTCAGTACTTC
TRBJ2-2	.	TRBD1	TRBV2	CASRGQGDTGELFF	TGTGCCAGCAGGGGACAGGGTGACACCGGGGAGCTGTTTTTT
TRBJ1-4	once	TRBD1	TRBV30	CAWSPGTGGREKLFF	TGTGCCTGGAGTCCCGGGACAGGGGGGCGGGAAAAACTGTTTTTT
TRBJ1-4	.	TRBD1	TRBV5-1	CASSEVGQKNEKLFF	TGCGCCAGCAGTGAAGTGGGACAGAAGAATGAAAAACTGTTTTTT
TRBJ1-5	.	.	TRBV6-6	CASSYYRGVQPQHF	TGTGCCAGCAGTTACTATCGCGGGGTTCAGCCCCAGCATTTT
TRBJ2-7	.	.	TRBV27	CASSLAQSYEQYF	TGTGCCAGCAGTTTAGCACAGTCGTACGAGCAGTACTTC
TRBJ1-1	once	TRBD1	TRBV5-1	CASSPGTGSLVVAAFF	TGCGCCAGCAGCCCAGGGACAGGGAGCCTGGTGGTCGCAGCTTTCTTT
TRBJ1-4	.	.	TRBV25-1	CASSGVREEKLFF	TGTGCCAGCAGTGGGGTCAGGGAAGAAAAACTGTTTTTT
TRBJ2-7	.	TRBD2	TRBV5-1	CASSLVAGDEQYF	TGCGCCAGCAGCTTGGTGGCGGGGGACGAGCAGTACTTC
TRBJ2-7	.	TRBD1	TRBV6-1	CASSERGRDRVSTEQYF	TGTGCCAGCAGTGAAAGGGGTCGGGACAGGGTATCAACAGAGCAGTACTTC
TRBJ2-1	.	TRBD1	TRBV18	CASSPWDRGLANEQFF	TGTGCCAGCTCACCATGGGACAGGGGCCTGGCTAATGAGCAGTTCTTC
TRBJ1-4	.	.	TRBV5-5	CASRPTGTTNEKLFF	TGTGCCAGCAGGCCGACGGGGACAACTAATGAAAAACTGTTTTTT
TRBJ2-1	.	.	TRBV18	CASSPPVGGSSYNEQFF	TGTGCCAGCTCACCACCAGTCGGGGGTAGCTCCTACAATGAGCAGTTCTTC
TRBJ2-5	.	.	TRBV6-5	CASSYSYRQETQYF	TGTGCCAGCAGTTACTCGTACAGACAAGAGACCCAGTACTTC
TRBJ2-5	.	TRBD2	TRBV5-1	CASSLAGTSGVQETQYF	TGCGCCAGCAGCTTGGCCGGGACTAGCGGTGTACAAGAGACCCAGTACTTC
TRBJ2-5	.	.	TRBV5-8	CASSPSRTQYF	TGTGCCAGCAGCCCGTCGAGGACCCAGTACTTC
TRBJ1-3	.	.	TRBV11-2	CASSLEAGAGNTIYF	TGTGCCAGCAGCTTAGAGGCAGGGGCTGGAAACACCATATATTTT
TRBJ1-6	.	.	TRBV19	CASSIGGVRNSPLHF	TGTGCCAGTAGTATAGGCGGGGTTAGGAATTCACCCCTCCACTTT
TRBJ1-1	.	.	TRBV9	CASSPKGPDRTNTEAFF	TGTGCCAGCAGCCCGAAAGGACCCGACAGGACTAACACTGAAGCTTTCTTT
TRBJ1-2	.	.	TRBV5-1	CASSLRTDANYGYTF	TGCGCCAGCAGCTTGAGAACAGACGCTAACTATGGCTACACCTTC